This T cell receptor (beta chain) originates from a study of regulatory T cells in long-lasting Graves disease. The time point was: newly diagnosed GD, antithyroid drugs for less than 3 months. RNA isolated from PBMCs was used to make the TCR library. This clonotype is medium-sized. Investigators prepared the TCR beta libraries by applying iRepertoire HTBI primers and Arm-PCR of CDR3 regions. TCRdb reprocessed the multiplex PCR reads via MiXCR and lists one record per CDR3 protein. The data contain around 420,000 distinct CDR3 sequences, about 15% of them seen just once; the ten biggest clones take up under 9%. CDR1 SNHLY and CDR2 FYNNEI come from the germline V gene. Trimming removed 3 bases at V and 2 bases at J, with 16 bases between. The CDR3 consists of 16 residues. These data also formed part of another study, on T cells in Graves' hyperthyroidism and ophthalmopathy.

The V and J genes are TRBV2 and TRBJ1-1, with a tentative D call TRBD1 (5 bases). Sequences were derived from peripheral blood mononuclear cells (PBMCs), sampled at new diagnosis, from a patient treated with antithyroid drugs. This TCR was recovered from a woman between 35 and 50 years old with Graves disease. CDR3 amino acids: CASSEEGGHFNTEAFF. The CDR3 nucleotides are TGTGCCAGCAGTGAGGAGGGCGGACACTTTAACACTGAAGCTTTCTTT.